Presented here are 20 T cell receptor beta chains from one specimen sequenced in a study of graft-versus-host responses after intestinal transplantation. Using immunoSEQ multiplex PCR, the repertoire was profiled, and TCRdb retains in-frame clones only, with some absent. The top ten clones hold 0.4% to 0.55% of a sample with about 25,000 clones, approximately 95% of them seen once. The sample consisted of PBMCs, taken 156 days after intestinal transplant. These TCRs come from a human patient who received an intestinal transplant, so some T cells may come from the graft donor.

The chain recombines TRBV9 with TRBJ1-2; 10 bases match TRBD1. Trimming at V came to 4 bases and at J to 0 bases, leaving 3 bases not matched to a gene. CDR1 is SGDLS, CDR2 YYNGEE, per germline. The CDR3 runs to 15 residues. The CDR3 here is CASSSGTGANYGYTF. CDR3 DNA: TGTGCCAGCAGCAGCGGGACAGGGGCTAACTATGGCTACACCTTC.

DNA for the CDR3: TGCGCCAGCGGACAACAGGGAGCGGGTGATAATGAGCAGTTCTTC. It specifies CASGQQGAGDNEQFF. The chain couples TRBV4-1 to TRBJ2-1; D tentatively reads TRBD1 or TRBD2 (6 bases each). There are 15 residues in the CDR3. Trimming removed 8 bases from V and 7 bases from J, with 21 bases in between. CDR1 MGHRA and CDR2 YSYEKL come from the germline V gene.

The chain couples TRBV19 to TRBJ2-5; 7 bases are a match to TRBD1. Judging by the DNA end, TRBJ2-7 fits better; the J call may be wrong. The CDR3 contains 16 residues. Per germline, CDR1 LNHDA and CDR2 SQIVND (reference sequence). This CDR3 is CASSPTLGQSSYEQYF. The CDR3 coding sequence is TGTGCCAGTAGTCCCACCCTGGGACAGTCCTCCTACGAGCAGTACTTC.

DNA of the CDR3: TGTGCCAGCAGCTTGAGGGGAGATAGCACAGATACGCAGTATTTT. It specifies CASSLRGDSTDTQYF. The rearrangement links TRBV11-2 to TRBJ2-3, with D possibly called TRBD1 or TRBD2 (5 bases each). Trimming stripped 3 bases from V and 0 bases from J, with 10 bases between. This CDR3 has 15 amino acids. The germline V gene has CDR1 SGHAT and CDR2 FQNNGV.

This chain uses TRBV6-6 with TRBJ2-3; D possibly corresponds to TRBD2 (5 bases). The germline CDR1 and CDR2 sequences are MNHNY and SVGAGI (reference sequence). This CDR3 has 12 amino acids. The ends were cut back, 4 bases at V and 6 bases at J, with 8 bases in the middle. The CDR3 here is CASSFGGDTQYF. CDR3 coding DNA: TGTGCCAGCAGTTTCGGCGGGGATACGCAGTATTTT.

This clone was seen a handful of times. This chain uses TRBV5-8 with TRBJ1-2; no reliable D call. Germline-derived CDR1 and CDR2 are SGHTS and YDEGEE. The CDR3 is made up of 10 amino acids. Trimming took 0 bases from V and 8 from J, leaving 2 bases between them. CDR3 in DNA: TGTGCCAGCAGCTTGGTAGGCTACACCTTC. The encoded protein is CASSLVGYTF.

This chain joins TRBV6-6 and TRBJ2-3; D is unclear. The CDR3 is made up of 14 amino acids. V lost 5 bases and J lost 0, with 9 bases in between. The germline V gene has CDR1 MNHNY and CDR2 SVGAGI (reference sequence). The CDR3 sequence: CASSPMGSTDTQYF. The CDR3 DNA is TGTGCCAGCAGTCCGATGGGCAGCACAGATACGCAGTATTTT.

The rearrangement joins TRBV11-2 to TRBJ2-1, with TRBD2 identical over 11 bases. There are 15 residues in the CDR3. Unmatched junction bases numbered 7, after V lost 4 bases and J lost 8 bases. In germline, CDR1 is SGHAT, CDR2 FQNNGV. CDR3 DNA sequence: TGTGCCAGCAGCTCCCAGACTAGCGGGATATATGAGCAGTTCTTC. Amino acids: CASSSQTSGIYEQFF.

J is TRBJ2-2 and V is TRBV14, with no clear D. The germline V gene has CDR1 SGHDN and CDR2 FVKESK. The CDR3 has 15 residues. The ends were cut back, 3 bases at V and 3 bases at J, with 11 bases in the middle. CDR3 sequence reads: CASSQFGKDTGELFF. CDR3 bases: TGTGCCAGCAGCCAGTTCGGCAAAGACACCGGGGAGCTGTTTTTT.

The genes are TRBV30 and TRBJ2-1, with unresolved D. The ends were cut back, 3 bases at V and 5 bases at J, with 5 bases in the middle. Germline loops: CDR1 GTSNPN, CDR2 SVGIG (reference sequence). The CDR3 totals 11 residues. This CDR3 reads CAWSQNNEQFF. CDR3 nucleotides: TGTGCCTGGAGCCAAAACAATGAGCAGTTCTTC.

The J gene is TRBJ2-1, the V gene TRBV4-2; D ambiguous. With 2 bases removed from V and 5 bases from J, the gap between germline ends came to 7 bases. CDR3 length: 13 residues. Germline V lookup: CDR1 LGHNA, CDR2 YNFKEQ. The CDR3 bases are TGTGCCAGCAGCCAACTGGCTAACAATGAGCAGTTCTTC. Amino acids: CASSQLANNEQFF.

This clone was recorded once. The chain links TRBV28 to TRBJ2-1; TRBD1 aligns across 7 bases. V gave up 6 bases and J gave up 0 bases; unmatched junction bases: 5. The CDR3 sequence is 15 residues long. Germline V gene sequence: CDR1 MDHEN, CDR2 SYDVKM. CDR3 amino acids: CASSPRDSSYNEQFF. The CDR3 region has the DNA TGTGCCAGCAGCCCCCGGGACAGCTCCTACAATGAGCAGTTCTTC.

This clone was found once. This chain links TRBV5-1 with TRBJ2-1; D is undetermined. The V gene's germline CDR1 is SGHRS and CDR2 YFSETQ. V lost 3 bases and J lost 14, with 15 bases in between. The CDR3 is 12 residues long. The CDR3, as DNA: TGCGCCAGCAGCTGGCAGGCTGGGTATGAGTTCTTC. Its protein product is CASSWQAGYEFF. Full variable domain (missing parts from reference TRBV5-1 and TRBJ2-1): KAGVTQTPRYLIKTRGQQVTLSCSPISGHRSVSWYQQTPGQGLQFLFEYFSETQRNKGNFPGRFSGRQFSNSRSEMNVSTLELGDSALYLCASSWQAGYEFFGPGTRLTVL.

This clone showed up just a few times. J is TRBJ1-2 and V is TRBV28; D is perhaps TRBD1 (5 bases). Trimming cost V 6 bases and J 2 bases, with 10 bases left between them. Germline CDR1 reads MDHEN; CDR2 reads SYDVKM. This CDR3 contains 13 residues. The CDR3 DNA is TGTGCCAGCAGCTGGGGCTCCAACTATGGCTACACCTTC. It yields the protein CASSWGSNYGYTF.

The chain joins TRBV23-1 to TRBJ2-7; a weak D match, TRBD2 (5 bases). TRBV23-1 is marked as an open reading frame, function uncertain. This CDR3 has 12 residues. V was trimmed by 8 bases and J by 4 bases, leaving 12 bases between them. CDR3 amino acids: CASRAEGYEQYF. CDR3 DNA sequence: TGCGCCAGCCGAGCGGAAGGGTACGAGCAGTACTTC.

The CDR3 reads CASLQRDRSSEQYF. The CDR3 nucleotides read TGCGCCAGCTTGCAGCGGGACCGTTCTTCCGAGCAGTACTTC. The chain couples TRBV10-1 to TRBJ2-7, with 7 positions matching TRBD2. The length of the CDR3 is 14 residues. The germline gives CDR1 WNHNN, CDR2 SYGVQD (reference sequence). J lost 6 bases, V lost 8 bases, and 13 bases had no gene match.

The chain links TRBV6-1 to TRBJ2-5; D might be TRBD2 (6 bases). The germline V and J ends were trimmed by 4 bases and 5 bases, with 23 bases remaining between them. This CDR3 has 17 amino acids. Per the germline V gene, CDR1 is MNHNS and CDR2 is SASEGT. DNA of the CDR3: TGTGCCAGCAGTGTTTGGGTGATTTGGGGGGACGGGGAGACCCAGTACTTC. It encodes CASSVWVIWGDGETQYF.

This clone was found once. The V call is TRBV30, the J call TRBJ1-5; D perhaps matches TRBD1 (5 bases). Trimming pared 0 bases from V and 6 bases from J, leaving 12 bases between. The CDR3 is made up of 14 amino acids. Germline CDR1 reads GTSNPN; CDR2 reads SVGIG (reference sequence). The CDR3 protein is CAWSVSGLGQPQHF. The CDR3 bases are TGTGCCTGGAGTGTGTCAGGGTTGGGTCAGCCCCAGCATTTT.

V usage is TRBV6-1 and J usage is TRBJ2-1, with D perhaps matching TRBD1 (6 bases). Trimming took 2 bases from V and 5 from J, leaving 7 bases between them. Germline V gene lookup returns CDR1 MNHNS and CDR2 SASEGT. This CDR3 comprises 13 residues. The CDR3, as DNA: TGTGCCAGCAGTGAACCAGGGGACAATGAGCAGTTCTTC. Protein product: CASSEPGDNEQFF.

The rearrangement links TRBV5-5 to TRBJ1-6; tentative D call: TRBD1 (6 bases). V lost 3 bases, J lost 0 bases, and 10 bases lay in between. Germline CDR1 reads SGHKS; CDR2 reads YYEKEE (reference sequence). This CDR3 region has 16 residues. CDR3 coding DNA: TGTGCCAGCAGCTATGAGGACAGCTCCTATAATTCACCCCTCCACTTT. This codes for CASSYEDSSYNSPLHF.